This T cell receptor (beta chain) is from a study of PD-L1 blockade in urothelial cancer (dated by TCRdb to 2017 to 2019). Concerning the study at large: Therapy was started in the mid-2010s for all patients, and atezolizumab 1,200 mg was administered intravenously every 3 weeks. Twenty-five of 29 patients were identified as males with urothelial cancer of bladder origin, and a prior smoking history was reported by 18 of 29 patients. Patients had an ECOG performance status of 0 or 1 and had received between 0 and 3 prior chemotherapy regimens. Blood samples were analyzed at two time points: 3 weeks after treatment start (second dose) and 6 weeks after treatment start. Blood samples gave a median of 141,255 T cells and roughly 83,000 unique TCRs, with a median clonality of 0.080. Somatic, immune and clinical correlates of response to PD-L1 blockade with atezolizumab in urothelial cancer were the focus of an exploratory multi-omic analysis. Pretreatment tumor samples, along with matched peripheral blood collected serially before and after atezolizumab treatment, underwent TCR sequencing. Durable clinical benefit was defined as progression-free survival longer than 6 months, and TCR features were also tested against progression-free and overall survival. In the same patients, pretreatment tumors underwent whole exome sequencing and RNA sequencing in addition to TCR sequencing. Eight to ten patients achieved durable clinical benefit and 20 did not. Pretreatment blood TCR-seq was available for around 29 patients, at least one posttreatment blood collection was obtained for approximately 24 patients, and tumor TCR-seq was available for approximately 24 patients. Overall study results and their limits: Improved progression-free and overall survival was associated with having pretreatment peripheral blood TCR clonality below the median. Patients with durable benefit showed greater expansion of tumor-associated TCR clones in peripheral blood 3 weeks after starting treatment (n of about 20, p = 0.022). Because of the small sample size (n ≈ 31) and the many exploratory analyses performed, the results are intended to be regarded as hypothesis-generating.

The cohort comprised 25 to 30 patients with locally advanced or metastatic urothelial carcinoma treated at Memorial Sloan Kettering on a trial protocol. Peripheral blood mononuclear cells were collected pretreatment and during treatment, with between 1 and 8 total time points per patient. The Qiagen DNeasy Blood extraction kit was used to purify genomic DNA from total PBMCs and tumor samples. Collected pretreatment and during treatment, PBMCs were isolated and stored as previously described. This clone appeared once. What antigen it recognizes has not been identified. Per-base quality was not reported, and no clone a single base away is much larger than it. The CDR3 measures 13 amino acids from cysteine to phenylalanine. Just the 39-base CDR3 DNA is kept, in frame starting at base 1. V gives up 5 bases and J gives up 8 bases, and the segment between their germline ends measures 16 bases. Sequences MNHEY (CDR1) and SVGAGI (CDR2) are obtained from the germline V gene.

Each PCR received spiked-in synthetic TCR analog templates so that absolute template abundance could be estimated from read counts. TCRbeta CDR3 regions were amplified from genomic DNA with bias-controlled V and J gene primers using the immunoSEQ assay. Sequencing of rearranged TCRbeta segments was performed at approximately 20X coverage. Turning to the authors' computational methods: Clustering was used to correct sequencing errors, and CDR3s were annotated against IMGT to assign V, D and J genes. Out-of-frame and stop-codon sequences were excluded, and only productive TCRbeta rearrangements were used in downstream analyses. Clonality was computed as one minus Shannon entropy normalized by the log of the number of unique productive sequences. Clones differing between time points or between blood and tumor were identified using Fisher's exact test with Benjamini-Hochberg correction, with an adjusted p below 0.01 applied as the threshold. This immuneACCESS table, as held by TCRdb, lists in-frame sequences with V and J called but not all clones. Of the missing ones, under half trace to an unresolved V gene in checked studies; the others have no known cause. Clone size and V and J calls were adopted from that table, with D and trimming inferred from the DNA. Counted in this sample were about 81,000 clones; more than 85% of them appeared once. Around a tenth of the sample belongs to the ten largest clones.

Recombination connected TRBV6-5 to TRBJ2-7, with TRBD1 tentatively as D gene (6 bases match). The source was PBMCs, collected around atezolizumab (anti-PD-L1) treatment. The TCR was taken from a man between 60 and 70 years old with urothelial cancer. The CDR3 protein sequence reads: CASSRRQVEQQYF. The sequenced DNA is TGTGCCAGCAGTCGCAGACAGGTAGAACAGCAGTACTTC.